In its sample, the clone carrying this T cell receptor beta chain was seen many times. The antigen remains undetermined. TCRdb itself ran the reads through MiXCR, one entry per CDR3 protein. Of approximately 140,000 distinct CDR3 sequences listed, 5.5% to 7% were seen once; the top ten hold roughly 18%. The data originate from a study of T cell repertoires in cytomegalovirus infection. Study overall: Public TCR beta signatures were indicative of both CMV infection and a matching HLA type.

Study-wide points: CMV-specific TCR beta clonotypes restricted by HLA-C dominated the ex vivo response. Totalled public TCR beta family frequency picked out people who carried CMV plus the relevant HLA.

Germline values: CDR1 SGHNT, CDR2 YENEEA. V lost 2 bases, J lost 5 bases, and 6 bases lay in between. This CDR3 is 13 amino acids long. The source material was PBMCs. V gene TRBV11-3 combines with J gene TRBJ2-2; D is uncertain. The TCR comes from a human donor in good health (CMV status not recorded). Some clones in this sample may be carry-over from other donors' samples. CDR3 region: CASSLSQTGELFF. In nucleotides, the CDR3 is TGTGCCAGCAGCTTAAGTCAAACCGGGGAGCTGTTTTTT.